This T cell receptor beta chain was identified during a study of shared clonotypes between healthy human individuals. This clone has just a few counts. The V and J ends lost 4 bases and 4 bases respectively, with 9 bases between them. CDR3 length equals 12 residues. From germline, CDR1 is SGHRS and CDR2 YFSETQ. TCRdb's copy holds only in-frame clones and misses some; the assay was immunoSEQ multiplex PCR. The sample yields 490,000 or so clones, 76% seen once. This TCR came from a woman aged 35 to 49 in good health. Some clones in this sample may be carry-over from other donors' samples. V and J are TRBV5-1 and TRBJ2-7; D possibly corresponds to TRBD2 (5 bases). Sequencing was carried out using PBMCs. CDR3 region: CASSGQRYEQYF. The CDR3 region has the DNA TGCGCCAGCAGCGGTCAGCGGTACGAGCAGTACTTC.